The source of this T cell receptor (beta chain) is a study of T cells in Graves' hyperthyroidism and ophthalmopathy. RNA transcripts provided the source from which TCR beta CDR3 regions were amplified. Using the HTBI primer set, a first-round RT-PCR was run on the TCR CDR3. TCRdb re-called the multiplex PCR reads through MiXCR, storing one row per CDR3 protein. Among about 96,000 distinct CDR3 sequences, 51% were seen once, and the ten largest hold 27%. For Graves' hyperthyroidism to be stable, ophthalmopathy could not progress within 18 months. The sequence was collected from a woman in her 40s with Graves' hyperthyroidism. Sample: blood.

CDR3 residues: CASSLGGGVGNTIYF. In DNA, the CDR3 is TGTGCCAGCAGCTTAGGAGGGGGTGTTGGAAACACCATATATTTT. This rearrangement joins TRBV7-2 to TRBJ1-3, with D possibly being TRBD1 (6 bases). CDR3 size: 15 residues. The germline V gene encodes CDR1 SGHTA and CDR2 FQGNSA. Trimming shortened V by 1 base and J by 3 bases, and 10 bases separated the two germline ends.